This T cell receptor (beta chain) came from a study of siplizumab effects on memory and regulatory T cells. Study-wide results and limits: Contribution to the alloresponse seemed major for naive T cells, which also seemed more diverse than memory cells. An assignable naive or memory phenotype was lacking in roughly 80-95% of proliferating CD4+ or CD8+ clones. Siplizumab significantly reduced alloreactive sequences traceable to unstimulated CD4+ memory cells.

In regard to this clone: Antigen specificity is unknown. At the DNA level, this CDR3 is encoded by other sequences in the same sample as well.

There are 15 residues in the CDR3. J lost 6 bases, V lost 3 bases, and 1 base had no gene match. From germline, CDR1 is LNHDA and CDR2 SQIVND (reference sequence). Data came from immunoSEQ multiplex PCR; TCRdb stores just in-frame clones and leaves some out. Among approximately 56,000 clones listed, around 97% were seen once. The V call is TRBV19, the J call TRBJ2-1; TRBD2 agrees at 14 bases. The source material was naive CD8+ T cells sorted from blood. The clonotype originates from a human donor in good health. For the CDR3, the DNA is TGTGCCAGTAGTATCGGACTAGCGGGAGGCAATGAGCAGTTCTTC. Protein sequence: CASSIGLAGGNEQFF.